These T cell receptor beta chains were read from a single sample in a study of blood T cell repertoires in COVID-19. TCRdb keeps only in-frame clones here, not all; method: immunoSEQ multiplex PCR. The top ten hold roughly 2.5% of the sample, which has tens of thousands of clones, roughly 80% seen once. Material: peripheral blood. All receptors derive from a man aged 45-65 years with acute or convalescent COVID-19. Each CDR3 is given with its conserved first and last residue. D genes are given only for firm matches. Size is omitted from some rows. Given values are once, few, many or a class for expanded clones.

>TRBJ1-5|TRBV4-1|.|.
TGCGCCAGCAGCCAAGTAACCCCGGATCAGCCCCAGCATTTT
CASSQVTPDQPQHF
>TRBJ1-2|TRBV5-1|TRBD1|once
TGCGCCAGCAGCTTGCCTGGACAGGGAGGATATGGCTACACCTTC
CASSLPGQGGYGYTF
>TRBJ2-1|TRBV30|.|.
TGTGCCTGGAGTATCACTATCTACAATGAGCAGTTCTTC
CAWSITIYNEQFF
>TRBJ2-5|TRBV14|.|.
TGTGCCAGCAGCCAAGCGGGGGGCGCTGAGACCCAGTACTTC
CASSQAGGAETQYF
>TRBJ2-7|TRBV5-1|TRBD1|few
TGCGCCAGCAGCCCGGGACAGGCCAACTACGAGCAGTACTTC
CASSPGQANYEQYF
>TRBJ1-6|TRBV10-2|.|.
TGCGCCAGCCAAACTTCGAATAATTCACCCCTCCACTTT
CASQTSNNSPLHF
>TRBJ2-1|TRBV19|TRBD2|.
TGTGCCAGTAGTATAGGCGGACTAGCGGGGGGGCTAAATGAGCAGTTCTTC
CASSIGGLAGGLNEQFF
>TRBJ2-7|TRBV21-1|.|.
TGTGCCAGCAGCAGCCCGGGGGACAGGAGCTCCTACGAGCAGTACTTC
CASSSPGDRSSYEQYF
>TRBJ2-5|TRBV6-9|TRBD2|.
TGTGCCAGCGGCCGGGCTAGCGGGGGGAAGGAGACCCAGTACTTC
CASGRASGGKETQYF
>TRBJ1-2|TRBV6-5|.|few
TGTGCCAGCAGCCGTACAGGGATAGCTGGCTACACCTTC
CASSRTGIAGYTF
>TRBJ2-1|TRBV30|TRBD1|few
TGTGCCTGGACCCCGGGACAGGGACTATCCTACAATGAGCAGTTCTTC
CAWTPGQGLSYNEQFF
>TRBJ1-3|TRBV12-5|.|.
TGTGCTAGTGCCTCAGGGGTTGGCGGAAACACCATATATTTT
CASASGVGGNTIYF
>TRBJ1-6|TRBV5-1|TRBD1|.
TGCGCCAGTCAAGACAGGGATAATTCACCCCTCCACTTT
CASQDRDNSPLHF
>TRBJ2-7|TRBV7-8|TRBD2|.
TGTGCCAGCTCCCTAGCGGGGGGAGGCGAGCAGTACTTC
CASSLAGGGEQYF
>TRBJ1-5|TRBV7-9|.|few
TGTGCCAGCAGCCCGGCAGGGTATGCGCAGCCCCAGCATTTT
CASSPAGYAQPQHF
>TRBJ2-5|TRBV9|.|once
TGTGCCAGCAGCGTAGGTCTCGGAGGAGAGACCCAGTACTTC
CASSVGLGGETQYF
>TRBJ1-1|TRBV29-1|TRBD1|.
TGCAGCGTGCGGACAGGGACAGACACTGAAGCTTTCTTT
CSVRTGTDTEAFF
>TRBJ2-7|TRBV2|TRBD2|.
TGTGCCAGCAGTGAATTCCCCGGGACTAGTTTCGACGAGCAGTACTTC
CASSEFPGTSFDEQYF
>TRBJ2-1|TRBV7-6|TRBD2|.
TGTGCCAGCAGCTCCCGGACTAGCGGGATATCCTACAATGAGCAGTTCTTC
CASSSRTSGISYNEQFF
>TRBJ1-2|TRBV5-1|TRBD1|.
TGCGCCAGCAGCTTGGATCTCGTCAGGGGGACGGGTGGCTACACCTTC
CASSLDLVRGTGGYTF
>TRBJ2-3|TRBV28|.|.
TGTGCCAGCAGACGGTTCGGGGACACAGATACGCAGTATTTT
CASRRFGDTDTQYF
>TRBJ2-3|TRBV3-1/TRBV3-2|TRBD2|.
TGTGCCAGCAGCCAAGGGCTAGCGGGAGGGCCAGATACGCAGTATTTT
CASSQGLAGGPDTQYF
>TRBJ1-5|TRBV5-8|TRBD1|once
TGTGCCAGCAGCCCTACGACAGGGGGCCCCAATCAGCCCCAGCATTTT
CASSPTTGGPNQPQHF
>TRBJ2-7|TRBV7-9|.|.
TGTGCCAGCAGCTTAGCGCAAGGAAGAGGAGAGCAGTACTTC
CASSLAQGRGEQYF
>TRBJ1-2|TRBV5-1|TRBD1|.
TGCGCCAGCAGCATACTACAGGGGGCGAACTATGGCTACACCTTC
CASSILQGANYGYTF
>TRBJ2-7|TRBV4-1|TRBD1|.
TGCGCCAGCAGCGAAGGACAGGGGAGTTACGAGCAGTACTTC
CASSEGQGSYEQYF
>TRBJ1-5|TRBV7-3|.|.
TGTGCCAGCAGCCTTGACAGAAATCAGCCCCAGCATTTT
CASSLDRNQPQHF
>TRBJ2-2|TRBV7-3|.|.
TGTGCCAGCAGCTTACTAGGCACCGGGGAGCTGTTTTTT
CASSLLGTGELFF
>TRBJ2-6|TRBV5-6|.|.
TGTGCCAGCAGCTTGATCCGGGGAAGGGTGCAGTCTGGGGCCAACGTCCTGACTTTC
CASSLIRGRVQSGANVLTF
>TRBJ2-7|TRBV24-1|TRBD1|.
TGTGCCACCGAGGACAGGGACTACGAGCAGTACTTC
CATEDRDYEQYF
>TRBJ2-7|TRBV5-1|TRBD1|once
TGCGCCAGCAGCGCAGGGACAGGACGCGAGCAGTACTTC
CASSAGTGREQYF
>TRBJ1-1|TRBV19|.|.
TGTGCCAGTAGGCCTGGGACTAGGGGTCGGAACACTGAAGCTTTCTTT
CASRPGTRGRNTEAFF
>TRBJ2-7|TRBV24-1|.|once
TGTGCCACCAGTGGATGGAGCTCCTACGAGCAGTACTTC
CATSGWSSYEQYF
>TRBJ2-3|TRBV19|.|.
TGTGCCAGTAGGGACTCGGGTAGCGGCAGCACAGATACGCAGTATTTT
CASRDSGSGSTDTQYF
>TRBJ2-7|TRBV21-1|.|.
TGTGCCAGCAGCAAAGTACAGGACGGCTACGAGCAGTACTTC
CASSKVQDGYEQYF
>TRBJ2-7|TRBV7-6|TRBD2|.
TGTGCCAGCAGCCCTAATTACGGGACTAGCGGTATCTACGAGCAGTACTTC
CASSPNYGTSGIYEQYF
>TRBJ2-1|TRBV6-4|.|.
TGTGCCAGCACCTCCAACGCCGGGGAAAACAATGAGCAGTTCTTC
CASTSNAGENNEQFF
>TRBJ2-3|TRBV6-5|TRBD2|.
TGTGCCAGCAGTTTATTAGGTAGCGGGGGGACAGATACGCAGTATTTT
CASSLLGSGGTDTQYF
>TRBJ2-7|TRBV7-9|TRBD1|few
TGTGCCAGCAGCTTAGAGGGACAGTCCTACGAGCAGTACTTC
CASSLEGQSYEQYF
>TRBJ1-5|TRBV19|.|.
TGTGCCAGTAGTGCCTCGGGGAGAGGCAATCAGCCCCAGCATTTT
CASSASGRGNQPQHF
>TRBJ2-5|TRBV18|TRBD1|once
TGTGCCAGCCGGCGACAGGGACAAGAGACCCAGTACTTC
CASRRQGQETQYF
>TRBJ1-2|TRBV28|TRBD1|.
TGTGCCAGCAGTCTCGGACAGGGGAGCTACACCTTC
CASSLGQGSYTF
>TRBJ2-5|TRBV11-1|.|.
TGTGCCAGCAGGCCTCATGGGCAGCCTTTACAAGAGACCCAGTACTTC
CASRPHGQPLQETQYF
>TRBJ1-2|TRBV30|TRBD1|few
TGTGCCTGGAGCGACTTGGGGACAGAGCCCTATGGCTACACCTTC
CAWSDLGTEPYGYTF
>TRBJ1-2|TRBV21-1|.|.
TGTGCCAGCAGCAAAGGGACAGGGGGGAACTATGGCTACACCTTC
CASSKGTGGNYGYTF